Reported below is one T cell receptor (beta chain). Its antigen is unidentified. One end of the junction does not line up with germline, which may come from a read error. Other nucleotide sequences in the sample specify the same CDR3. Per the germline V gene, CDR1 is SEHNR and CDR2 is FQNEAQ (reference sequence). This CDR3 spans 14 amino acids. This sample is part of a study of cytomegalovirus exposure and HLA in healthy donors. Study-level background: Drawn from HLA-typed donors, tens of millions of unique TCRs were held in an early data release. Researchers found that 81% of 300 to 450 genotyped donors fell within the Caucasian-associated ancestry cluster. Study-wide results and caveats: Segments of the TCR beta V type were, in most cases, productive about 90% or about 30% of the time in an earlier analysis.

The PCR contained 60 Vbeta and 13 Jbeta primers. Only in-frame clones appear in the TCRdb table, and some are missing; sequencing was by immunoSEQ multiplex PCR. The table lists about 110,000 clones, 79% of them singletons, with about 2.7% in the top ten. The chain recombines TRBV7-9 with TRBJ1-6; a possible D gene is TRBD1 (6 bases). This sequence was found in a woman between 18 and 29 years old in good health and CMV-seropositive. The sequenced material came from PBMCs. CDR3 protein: CASRLTGTNSPLHF. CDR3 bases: TGTGCCAGCAGACTAACAGGGACTAATTCCCCCCTCCACTTT.